The entry below gives a single TCR beta chain sequence along with its context. Its antigen is not known. The record originates from a study of cytomegalovirus exposure and HLA in healthy donors. Background on the study: Around 180 million T cells yielded around 120 million unique TCR beta sequences in earlier analysis. Counted in an early data release were roughly 81 million unique TCRs from HLA-typed donors.

Findings and limits, study-wide: Researchers reported in a later analysis that a missense DCLRE1C variant was tied to TCR beta V- and J-gene trimming.

PCR involved 60 Vbeta and 13 Jbeta primers. Repertoires were generated with immunoSEQ multiplex PCR, while TCRdb's copy carries only in-frame clones and drops some. The table lists more than 110,000 clones, roughly 10% of them singletons. The length of the CDR3 is 14 residues. V dropped 1 base and J dropped 7 bases, with 11 bases sitting between them. Germline V gene data show CDR1 as SNHLY and CDR2 as FYNNEI. The chain has TRBV2 and TRBJ1-5; D ambiguous. Sample: PBMCs. This TCR was recovered from a man in his fifties or sixties in good health and CMV-seronegative. CDR3: CASSEVGGRQPQHF. DNA of the CDR3: TGTGCCAGCAGTGAAGTGGGCGGGAGGCAGCCCCAGCATTTT. The whole variable domain, remainder taken from reference TRBV2 and TRBJ1-5, is EPEVTQTPSHQVTQMGQEVILRCVPISNHLYFYWYRQILGQKVEFLVSFYNNEISEKSEIFDDQFSVERPDGSNFTLKIRSTKLEDSAMYFCASSEVGGRQPQHFGDGTRLSIL.